This T cell receptor beta chain emerged from a study of blood T cell repertoires in COVID-19. Per the germline V gene, CDR1 is MGHRA and CDR2 is YSYEKL. This CDR3 comprises 14 residues. V shed 1 base and J shed 13 bases, with 19 bases lying between them. Assay used: immunoSEQ multiplex PCR; TCRdb lists only in-frame clones, some missing. This sample has about 140,000 clones, with around 82% found just once. The clonotype comes from a human donor in a cohort sampled during active COVID-19. This chain connects TRBV4-1 to TRBJ1-1, with a tentative D call TRBD1 (5 bases). Sequencing was carried out using peripheral blood. CDR3 sequence (DNA): TGCGCCAGCAGCCAAGTAGGAACACCAAATCAGGGTTTCTTT. It specifies CASSQVGTPNQGFF.